The subject of this entry is one T cell receptor beta chain. Its antigen is not known. This specimen belongs to a study of lymphopenia after photon versus proton radiotherapy. Study conclusions and caveats: After lymphocyte nadir, photon-treated repertoires showed oligoclonal expansion, especially CD8+ Temra. Better survival with proton therapy was suggested as possible, not demonstrated. Relative stability marked proton patients; photon patients lost diversity and naive cells.

CDR3 length equals 16 residues. The J segment lost 3 bases and the V segment lost 4 bases, leaving 8 bases of the junction unmatched. Germline values: CDR1 SGHVS, CDR2 FQNEAQ. Sequencing was performed with immunoSEQ multiplex PCR; in TCRdb, only in-frame clones are kept and a portion is missing. The table shows around 70,000 clones, with roughly 90% occurring only once. The starting material was peripheral blood, obtained from a patient treated with photon-based radiotherapy. This clonotype was obtained from a woman aged 40-49 years with cholangiocarcinoma. This chain uses TRBV7-8 with TRBJ1-1, with TRBD1 identical over 10 bases. CDR3 coding DNA: TGTGCCAGCAGCTCTTGGACAGGGGGAATGGACACTGAAGCTTTCTTT. Translation gives CASSSWTGGMDTEAFF.